The entry below describes one T cell receptor beta chain. Time point in this sample: peripheral blood 6 weeks after treatment start. From germline, CDR1 is SGHRS and CDR2 YFSETQ. The CDR3 is 16 amino acids. V gave up 0 bases and J gave up 7 bases; unmatched junction bases: 5. This sample was included in a study of PD-L1 blockade in urothelial cancer. Study at large: It was at some point between 2014 and 2016 that patients started atezolizumab at 1,200 mg intravenously every 3 weeks. Reported median T cell count for blood samples was around 150,000. The number of prior chemotherapy regimens per patient was 0 to 3.

Each PCR received spiked synthetic TCR analog templates. Sequenced by immunoSEQ multiplex PCR; TCRdb stores in-frame clones only, minus some. Among more than 30,000 clones listed, about 88% were seen once. This sample comprised PBMCs, obtained around atezolizumab (anti-PD-L1) treatment. This chain links TRBV5-1 with TRBJ2-1; 12 bases agree with TRBD2. The clonotype originates from a man older than 75 with urothelial cancer. Written as DNA, the CDR3 is TGCGCCAGCAGCTTGGCCACGACTAGCGGGAGTAATGAGCAGTTCTTC. Translated, it gives CASSLATTSGSNEQFF.